These T cell receptor beta chains were read from a single sample in a study of blood T cell repertoires in COVID-19. Sequenced by immunoSEQ multiplex PCR; TCRdb stores in-frame clones only, minus some. The sample has about 170,000 clones, approximately 82% seen once; the top ten hold roughly 19%. The source material was peripheral blood. The receptors here all came from an older woman who had recovered from COVID-19. Each CDR3 is given with its conserved first and last residue. D genes are given only for firm matches. For some rows the clone size is stated as once, few or many, or as a class when expanded; others skip it.

d_gene	v_gene	abundance	j_gene	CDR3aa	CDR3nt
TRBD2	TRBV9	-	TRBJ2-7	CASSVAPPSGAGVPYEQYF	TGTGCCAGCAGCGTAGCCCCCCCCTCTGGAGCGGGAGTCCCCTACGAGCAGTACTTC
-	TRBV5-1	-	TRBJ1-2	CASSLAARAAYGYTF	TGCGCCAGCAGCTTGGCCGCCAGGGCGGCCTATGGCTACACCTTC
-	TRBV28	few	TRBJ1-6	CASSRESPLHF	TGTGCCAGCAGTAGGGAGTCACCCCTCCACTTT
-	TRBV2	-	TRBJ1-2	CASREPGGARYGYTF	TGTGCCAGCAGGGAACCAGGTGGGGCGCGCTATGGCTACACCTTC
-	TRBV20-1	-	TRBJ2-3	CSAPYGDTQYF	TGCAGTGCTCCCTACGGGGATACGCAGTATTTT
-	TRBV30	-	TRBJ1-4	CAWSVWGVEKLFF	TGTGCCTGGAGTGTATGGGGGGTTGAAAAACTGTTTTTT
TRBD2	TRBV5-1	-	TRBJ2-3	CASSPRLAGGPGGRTDTQYF	TGCGCCAGCAGCCCCCGACTAGCGGGGGGCCCCGGTGGGCGCACAGATACGCAGTATTTT
-	TRBV4-1	-	TRBJ1-5	CASSQGVSLQPQHF	TGCGCCAGCAGCCAAGGCGTGAGTCTTCAGCCCCAGCATTTT
TRBD1	TRBV6-4	-	TRBJ2-7	CASSDSTGGSYEQYF	TGTGCCAGCAGTGACTCGACAGGGGGCTCCTACGAGCAGTACTTC
-	TRBV19	once	TRBJ2-3	CASAGQITDTQYF	TGTGCCAGTGCGGGACAGATCACAGATACGCAGTATTTT
-	TRBV30	-	TRBJ1-5	CAWSVRTDYSNQPQHF	TGTGCCTGGAGTGTACGAACAGACTATAGCAATCAGCCCCAGCATTTT
TRBD1	TRBV15	-	TRBJ2-7	CATSTWTGGLEQYF	TGTGCCACCAGCACCTGGACAGGGGGTCTCGAGCAGTACTTC
-	TRBV12-3/TRBV12-4	few	TRBJ1-4	CASSFGGEKLFF	TGTGCCAGCAGTTTTGGGGGGGAAAAACTGTTTTTT
TRBD2	TRBV4-2	-	TRBJ2-3	CASSPRAGGVTDTQYF	TGTGCCAGCAGCCCGCGGGCGGGAGGGGTCACAGATACGCAGTATTTT
-	TRBV24-1	-	TRBJ2-7	CATSGNGDEQYF	TGTGCCACCAGTGGGAACGGGGACGAGCAGTACTTC